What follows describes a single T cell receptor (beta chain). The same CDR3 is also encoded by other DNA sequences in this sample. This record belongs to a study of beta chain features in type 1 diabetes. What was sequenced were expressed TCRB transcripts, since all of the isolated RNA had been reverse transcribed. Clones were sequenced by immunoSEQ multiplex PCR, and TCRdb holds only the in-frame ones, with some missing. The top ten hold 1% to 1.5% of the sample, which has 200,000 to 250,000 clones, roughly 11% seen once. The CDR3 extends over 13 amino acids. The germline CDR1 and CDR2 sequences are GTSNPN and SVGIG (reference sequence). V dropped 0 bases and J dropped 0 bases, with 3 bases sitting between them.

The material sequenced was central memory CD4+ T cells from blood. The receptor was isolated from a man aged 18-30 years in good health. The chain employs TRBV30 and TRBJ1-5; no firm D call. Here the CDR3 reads CAWSVPSNQPQHF. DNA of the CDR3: TGTGCCTGGAGTGTACCTAGCAATCAGCCCCAGCATTTT.